Each of the 11 T cell receptor beta chains below was sequenced from the same sample in a study of OX40 agonist ivuxolimab in advanced cancers. Repertoires were generated with immunoSEQ multiplex PCR, while TCRdb's copy carries only in-frame clones and drops some. The table lists tens of thousands of clones, approximately 86% of them singletons. Sample: CD4+ or CD8+ T cells sorted from blood, taken in a trial of the OX40 agonist ivuxolimab. The source is an adult with an advanced solid tumor such as melanoma, head and neck, liver or kidney cancer.

This chain links TRBV7-3 with TRBJ2-7; 13 nucleotides line up with TRBD2. V shed 5 bases and J 5 bases; nucleotides not matched to a gene: 3. Germline CDR1 reads SGHTA; CDR2 reads FQGTGA. This CDR3 has 14 residues. CDR3 in amino acids: CASSTGLAGDEQYF. The CDR3, as DNA: TGTGCCAGCAGCACCGGACTAGCGGGAGACGAGCAGTACTTC.

The V gene is TRBV28, the J gene TRBJ2-5; weak D call: TRBD1 (5 bases). Trimming shortened V by 5 bases and J by 1 base, and 11 bases separated the two germline ends. CDR3 size: 14 residues. Germline CDR1 is MDHEN and CDR2 is SYDVKM. CDR3 in amino acids: CASSRRVRQETQYF. CDR3 nucleotide sequence: TGTGCCAGCAGTCGCAGGGTACGCCAAGAGACCCAGTACTTC.

The chain uses TRBV7-2 and TRBJ2-2; D gene uncertain. Germline values: CDR1 SGHTA, CDR2 FQGNSA. The CDR3 is 14 residues long. Trimming pared 3 bases from V and 6 bases from J, leaving 11 bases between. The DNA of the CDR3 is TGTGCCAGCAGCTTTGACCCCTTATCCGGGGAGCTGTTTTTT. Translating it yields CASSFDPLSGELFF.

The chain joins TRBV7-2 to TRBJ1-6; maybe TRBD1 (5 bases). Germline lookup yields CDR1 SGHTA and CDR2 FQGNSA. Trimming stripped 10 bases from V and 5 bases from J, with 18 bases between. CDR3 length: 15 residues. CDR3 bases: TGTGCCACCGCCCCCCGGGGGGAGAATAATTCACCCCTCCACTTT. This sequence encodes CATAPRGENNSPLHF.

This chain links TRBV6-1 with TRBJ2-5; 7 positions agree with TRBD2. The length of the CDR3 is 14 residues. J lost 1 base, V lost 6 bases, and 5 bases had no gene match. Germline-derived CDR1 and CDR2 are MNHNS and SASEGT. The CDR3 loop reads CASSPRTSQETQYF. The CDR3 DNA reads as TGTGCCAGCAGCCCAAGGACTAGCCAAGAGACCCAGTACTTC.

CDR3 in amino acids: CASSVGTNRNTEAFF. The CDR3 DNA reads TGTGCCAGCAGTGTTGGGACAAACAGGAACACTGAAGCTTTCTTT. This rearrangement joins TRBV6-1 to TRBJ1-1; weak D call: TRBD1 (6 bases). There are 15 residues in the CDR3. V was clipped by 4 bases and J by 1 base, with 13 bases between them. Per germline, CDR1 MNHNS and CDR2 SASEGT.

The chain couples TRBV5-4 to TRBJ2-3, with 7 bases aligning to TRBD1. The trim removed 0 bases at V and 2 bases at J, leaving 3 bases unmatched. The CDR3 is 15 residues long. Germline V lookup: CDR1 SGHNT, CDR2 YYREEE (reference sequence). The CDR3 DNA reads TGTGCCAGCAGCTTGGCGGGACAGCACACAGATACGCAGTATTTT. Its protein is CASSLAGQHTDTQYF.

V is TRBV4-1 and J is TRBJ2-3; 9 bases line up with TRBD2. The CDR3 totals 17 residues. Germline lookup yields CDR1 MGHRA and CDR2 YSYEKL. Trimming cost V 0 bases and J 2 bases; bases outside gene matches: 6. CDR3 loop: CASSQDRAGGVTDTQYF. CDR3 bases: TGCGCCAGCAGCCAAGATCGAGCGGGGGGCGTCACAGATACGCAGTATTTT.

The chain links TRBV30 to TRBJ2-2; 9 bases map to TRBD1. CDR1 and CDR2 from the germline V gene are GTSNPN and SVGIG (reference sequence). The CDR3 extends over 16 amino acids. J gave up 7 bases and V 4 bases, and 13 bases lay outside the gene matches. The CDR3 is CAWKQRDRGVVGELFF. The DNA of the CDR3 is TGTGCCTGGAAACAAAGAGACAGGGGGGTGGTCGGGGAGCTGTTTTTT.

The gene calls are TRBV7-2 and TRBJ1-1, with 9 nucleotides matching TRBD1. V lost 1 base to trimming and J lost 8 bases; unmatched junction nucleotides: 5. Germline lookup yields CDR1 SGHTA and CDR2 FQGNSA. The CDR3 consists of 14 residues. The chain's CDR3 is CASSLVPGTGEAFF. CDR3 coding DNA: TGTGCCAGCAGCTTAGTGCCCGGGACAGGGGAAGCTTTCTTT.

This chain connects TRBV7-2 to TRBJ1-5, with no clear D. Trimming took 1 base from V and 4 from J, leaving 11 bases between them. Germline V gives CDR1 SGHTA, CDR2 FQGNSA. This CDR3 region has 15 residues. This CDR3 is CASSLEAGDNQPQHF. The DNA of the CDR3 is TGTGCCAGCAGCTTAGAAGCTGGGGATAATCAGCCCCAGCATTTT.